A selection of T cell receptor beta chains follows, all from one sample in a study of shared clonotypes between healthy human individuals. Sequencing was performed with immunoSEQ multiplex PCR; in TCRdb, only in-frame clones are kept and a portion is missing. Of under 600,000 clones in the sample, roughly 98% were seen once. Material for sequencing was naive CD8+ T cells sorted from blood. These receptors were obtained from a man between 25 and 39 years old in good health. CDR3s include the opening cysteine and the closing phenylalanine or tryptophan. The D gene is left open where the match is weak. Clone size, where shown, is once, few, many, or a class for clones that have expanded.

cdr3_aa	cdr3_nt	clone_size	d_call	cdr3_length	v_call	j_call
CASSLVGQQETQYF	TGTGCCAGCAGCTTGGTGGGACAGCAAGAGACCCAGTACTTC	-	TRBD1	14	TRBV5-6	TRBJ2-5
CASSLSTGQREQYF	TGTGCCAGCAGCTTATCGACAGGCCAACGAGAGCAGTACTTC	-	-	14	TRBV7-6	TRBJ2-7
CASSLAEALSTDTQYF	TGTGCCAGCAGCTTAGCGGAGGCTTTGAGCACAGATACGCAGTATTTT	-	-	16	TRBV7-2	TRBJ2-3
CASRHGYGGSIYNEQFF	TGTGCCAGCAGACATGGGTATGGCGGGAGTATCTACAATGAGCAGTTCTTC	-	TRBD2	17	TRBV7-8	TRBJ2-1
CSATGLAGPYNEQFF	TGCAGCGCCACGGGACTAGCGGGGCCATACAATGAGCAGTTCTTC	-	TRBD2	15	TRBV29-1	TRBJ2-1
CSVRAGGADEQYF	TGCAGCGTTAGGGCTGGGGGGGCCGACGAGCAGTACTTC	-	-	13	TRBV29-1	TRBJ2-7
CASSWALSNQPQHF	TGTGCCAGTAGTTGGGCCCTCAGCAATCAGCCCCAGCATTTT	-	-	14	TRBV19	TRBJ1-5
CASSSSSRNQETQYF	TGTGCCAGCAGTTCCTCCTCCAGAAACCAAGAGACCCAGTACTTC	once	-	15	TRBV7-9	TRBJ2-5
CSVYSGTLYGYTF	TGCAGCGTTTACTCCGGGACACTCTATGGCTACACCTTC	-	-	13	TRBV29-1	TRBJ1-2
CASSQSGTGVTDTQYF	TGTGCCAGCAGCCAGTCCGGGACAGGGGTCACAGATACGCAGTATTTT	-	TRBD1	16	TRBV5-4	TRBJ2-3
CASSVIAGAYEQYF	TGTGCCAGCAGCGTTATAGCGGGGGCCTACGAGCAGTACTTC	-	TRBD2	14	TRBV7-8	TRBJ2-7
CASSLRDRWDEKLFF	TGTGCCAGCAGCTTACGGGACCGCTGGGATGAAAAACTGTTTTTT	-	-	15	TRBV7-9	TRBJ1-4
CASSKRLEGSNQPQHF	TGTGCCAGCAGCAAGAGACTGGAGGGGAGCAATCAGCCCCAGCATTTT	-	-	16	TRBV21-1	TRBJ1-5
CASSSLPTGVRNTGELFF	TGTGCCAGCAGTTCCCTGCCTACAGGGGTTCGGAACACCGGGGAGCTGTTTTTT	-	TRBD1	18	TRBV27	TRBJ2-2
CASSLEHQETQYF	TGTGCCAGCAGCTTAGAACACCAAGAGACCCAGTACTTC	-	-	13	TRBV11-2	TRBJ2-5
CASSPGRHQPQHF	TGTGCCAGCAGCCCGGGACGCCATCAGCCCCAGCATTTT	-	-	13	TRBV27	TRBJ1-5
CASSPETSGRTDTQYF	TGCGCCAGCAGCCCCGAAACTAGCGGGAGGACAGATACGCAGTATTTT	-	TRBD2	16	TRBV5-1	TRBJ2-3
CASGQGTGELFF	TGTGCCAGCGGGCAGGGGACCGGGGAGCTGTTTTTT	-	-	12	TRBV11-2	TRBJ2-2
CASSLGHGGDEQFF	TGTGCCAGCAGCTTAGGACACGGTGGGGATGAGCAGTTCTTC	-	-	14	TRBV11-3	TRBJ2-1
CASSLELAVSEKLFF	TGTGCCAGCAGCTTAGAACTCGCTGTCAGTGAAAAACTGTTTTTT	once	-	15	TRBV7-8	TRBJ1-4
CASSVAAGMHEQFF	TGTGCCAGCAGCGTAGCGGCTGGGATGCATGAGCAGTTCTTC	-	-	14	TRBV9	TRBJ2-1
CASSIGHGSYEQYF	TGTGCCAGCAGTATCGGACATGGGAGCTACGAGCAGTACTTC	-	-	14	TRBV27	TRBJ2-7
CASSIRTGGGYEQYF	TGTGCCAGTAGTATCCGGACAGGGGGAGGCTACGAGCAGTACTTC	once	TRBD1	15	TRBV19	TRBJ2-7
CASSVAGVATDTQYF	TGTGCCAGCAGCGTAGCGGGAGTGGCAACAGATACGCAGTATTTT	-	-	15	TRBV9	TRBJ2-3
CASSDRAGYTF	TGCGCCAGCAGTGACAGGGCTGGCTACACCTTC	-	-	11	TRBV10-2	TRBJ1-2
CASSRTGVNQPQHF	TGTGCCAGCAGCCGGACAGGAGTCAATCAGCCCCAGCATTTT	once	TRBD1	14	TRBV7-9	TRBJ1-5
CASSLAAQSKNIQYF	TGTGCCAGCAGCTTAGCCGCACAGTCCAAAAACATTCAGTACTTC	-	-	15	TRBV7-2	TRBJ2-4
CASSGREPEGTQYF	TGTGCCAGCAGCGGACGGGAGCCCGAGGGGACCCAGTACTTC	-	-	14	TRBV9	TRBJ2-5
CASSEGGEQYF	TGCGCCAGCAGCGAAGGAGGCGAGCAGTACTTC	once	-	11	TRBV4-1	TRBJ2-7
CASSQGLAGSYEQYF	TGTGCCAGCAGCCAGGGGCTAGCGGGAAGCTACGAGCAGTACTTC	-	TRBD2	15	TRBV14	TRBJ2-7
CASSLRAGEAKNIQYF	TGTGCCAGCAGCTTAAGGGCGGGAGAAGCCAAAAACATTCAGTACTTC	-	TRBD2	16	TRBV7-9	TRBJ2-4
CASTLGTSSLREQYF	TGTGCCAGCACCCTCGGAACATCCTCTCTACGGGAGCAGTACTTC	-	-	15	TRBV11-2	TRBJ2-7
CASSLGEGAHYGYTF	TGTGCCAGCAGCTTAGGGGAGGGGGCCCACTATGGCTACACCTTC	-	TRBD1	15	TRBV7-9	TRBJ1-2
CASSLIGMTLIYEQYF	TGTGCCAGCAGCTTAATCGGGATGACCCTAATCTACGAGCAGTACTTC	-	-	16	TRBV11-2	TRBJ2-7
CASTSSRWGYNEQFF	TGTGCCAGCACCAGTAGTAGATGGGGATACAATGAGCAGTTCTTC	-	-	15	TRBV27	TRBJ2-1
CASSQRGPMNTGELFF	TGTGCCAGCAGCCAACGAGGGCCGATGAACACCGGGGAGCTGTTTTTT	-	-	16	TRBV5-8	TRBJ2-2
CASSFSNTMNTEAFF	TGTGCCAGCAGCTTCAGTAACACCATGAACACTGAAGCTTTCTTT	-	-	15	TRBV7-9	TRBJ1-1
CASGPRTAYLEQFF	TGTGCCAGTGGACCCAGGACTGCCTACTTGGAGCAGTTCTTC	-	-	14	TRBV19	TRBJ2-1
CASSLSDPSRGSYNEQFF	TGTGCCAGCAGCTTATCGGACCCATCCAGGGGTTCCTACAATGAGCAGTTCTTC	-	-	18	TRBV7-9	TRBJ2-1
CASSPQLAAVTDTQYF	TGTGCCAGCAGCCCACAACTAGCGGCGGTCACAGATACGCAGTATTTT	-	TRBD2	16	TRBV7-3	TRBJ2-3
CASSFGTGAFEQYF	TGTGCCAGCAGCTTTGGGACAGGGGCATTCGAGCAGTACTTC	-	TRBD1	14	TRBV5-6	TRBJ2-7
CASSLRKHNTGELFF	TGTGCCAGCAGCTTAAGGAAGCATAACACCGGGGAGCTGTTTTTT	-	-	15	TRBV11-2	TRBJ2-2
CASSLAPRGPYNEQFF	TGTGCCAGCAGCCTTGCCCCACGGGGGCCCTACAATGAGCAGTTCTTC	-	-	16	TRBV6-6	TRBJ2-1